One and the same sample provided the 7 T cell receptor beta chains below, sequenced in a study of blood T cell repertoires in COVID-19. Produced via immunoSEQ multiplex PCR; TCRdb's table is partial and in-frame only. The sample lists 150,000 or so clones, around 80% seen once, with roughly 5% in the top ten. The sample comprised PBMCs or T cells enriched from blood (not recorded which). The source of these receptors is a man between 65 and 85 years old who had been exposed to COVID-19.

V usage is TRBV14 and J usage is TRBJ1-1; weak D call: TRBD1 (6 bases). With 0 bases removed from V and 6 bases from J, the gap between germline ends came to 14 bases. Germline CDR1 is SGHDN and CDR2 is FVKESK. The CDR3 extends over 15 amino acids. The CDR3 coding sequence is TGTGCCAGCAGCCAAGAACGGGGGGCGGTGGCTGAAGCTTTCTTT. It specifies CASSQERGAVAEAFF.

The gene calls are TRBV2 and TRBJ1-6; no definite D call. V lost 7 bases and J 7 bases, leaving 14 bases between the germline ends. Germline V lookup: CDR1 SNHLY, CDR2 FYNNEI. This CDR3 is 14 amino acids long. CDR3 DNA: TGTGCCAGCATGTCATTGGAGGGAAATTCACCCCTCCACTTT. Translation: CASMSLEGNSPLHF.

The CDR3 DNA is TGTGCCAGCAGTTACGGAGTCAGTAGGCAGTACTTC. Its protein is CASSYGVSRQYF. V is TRBV6-2 or TRBV6-3 and J is TRBJ2-7; D ambiguous. Between the trimmed V and J ends, which lost 2 bases and 9 bases, there was a span of 11 bases. Looked up from germline, CDR1 is MNHEY and CDR2 is SVGEGT. The CDR3 is 12 residues long.

This clone was recorded once. The V gene is TRBV11-2, the J gene TRBJ1-1; no reliable D call. Looked up from germline, CDR1 is SGHAT and CDR2 is FQNNGV. Trimming stripped 5 bases from V and 3 bases from J, with 16 bases between. This CDR3 is built from 15 residues. The CDR3 loop reads CASSPTPGGYTEAFF. The CDR3 DNA sequence: TGTGCCAGCAGCCCCACGCCGGGTGGGTACACTGAAGCTTTCTTT.

V is TRBV5-6 and J is TRBJ1-5, with TRBD1 matching 7 bases. The CDR3 spans 15 residues. Germline trimming cut 3 bases from V and 2 bases from J; bases unmatched to any gene: 5. Germline V gives CDR1 SGHDT, CDR2 YYEEEE. The CDR3 DNA is TGTGCCAGCAGCTCTTTAACAGGGGGCAATCAGCCCCAGCATTTT. Amino acids: CASSSLTGGNQPQHF.

CDR3 coding DNA: TGTGCCACGAAGTTGCCCGGGACTAGCAGCGGGGAGCTGTTTTTT. It encodes CATKLPGTSSGELFF. The chain uses TRBV10-3 and TRBJ2-2, with TRBD2 matching 9 bases. The CDR3 length is 15 residues. The V gene's germline CDR1 is ENHRY and CDR2 SYGVKD. The J segment lost 7 bases and the V segment lost 10 bases, leaving 13 bases of the junction unmatched.

The J gene is TRBJ2-5, the V gene TRBV7-2, with 9 bases lining up with TRBD2. V shed 5 bases and J 5 bases; nucleotides not matched to a gene: 9. CDR3 length: 15 amino acids. Germline assignment: CDR1 SGHTA and CDR2 FQGNSA. In nucleotides, the CDR3 is TGTGCCAGCAGCCTCAGTCTAGCGGGAATGGAGACCCAGTACTTC. Protein product: CASSLSLAGMETQYF.